A selection of T cell receptor beta chains follows, all from one sample in a study of a mutant IDH1 vaccine in newly diagnosed glioma. Here immunoSEQ multiplex PCR was the method, and the copy in TCRdb shows in-frame clones only, minus some. Here the sample spans over 55,000 clones, approximately 80% being singletons. These receptors lack a known antigen. Sequenced here: PBMCs, sampled from a glioma patient whose treatment included an IDH1 peptide vaccine. The receptors were sampled from a man aged 25 to 45 with glioma. The CDR3 runs from the conserved cysteine through the conserved F or W. Each record gives: D gene, clone size, J gene, V gene, CDR3 protein, CDR3 DNA. A D gene is named only where the DNA matches it firmly. Not every row has a clone size; where given, it reads once, few, many or a size class.

TRBD1 . TRBJ1-5 TRBV28 CASSGQGFHSNQPQHF TGTGCCAGCAGCGGACAGGGATTTCATAGCAATCAGCCCCAGCATTTT
TRBD1 . TRBJ2-1 TRBV30 CAWRDPGQGKNEQFF TGTGCCTGGAGAGACCCGGGACAGGGGAAAAATGAGCAGTTCTTC
. . TRBJ2-3 TRBV11-2 CASRSPASTDTQYF TGTGCCAGCAGGAGCCCGGCTAGCACAGATACGCAGTATTTT
. . TRBJ2-3 TRBV2 CASSDYTDTQYF TGTGCCAGCAGTGACTACACAGATACGCAGTATTTT
TRBD1 . TRBJ1-1 TRBV28 CASSFGTGAEAFF TGTGCCAGCAGTTTCGGGACAGGGGCTGAAGCTTTCTTT
. . TRBJ2-7 TRBV19 CASSIVAAASYEQYF TGTGCCAGTAGTATTGTGGCGGCAGCCTCCTACGAGCAGTACTTC
TRBD1 . TRBJ2-6 TRBV23-1 CASSQFVNEGTGGSGANVLTF TGCGCCAGCAGTCAGTTCGTGAACGAAGGGACAGGGGGATCTGGGGCCAACGTCCTGACTTTC
. . TRBJ1-4 TRBV28 CASSLHRRRSGSEKLFF TGTGCCAGCAGTTTACACAGGAGACGGTCGGGCAGTGAAAAACTGTTTTTT
. . TRBJ1-2 TRBV5-6 CASSLPQNYGYTF TGTGCCAGCAGCTTGCCGCAAAACTATGGCTACACCTTC
. . TRBJ1-2 TRBV5-4 CASSLEQGGYGYTF TGTGCCAGCAGCTTGGAACAGGGAGGCTATGGCTACACCTTC
TRBD1 . TRBJ2-2 TRBV19 CASSIDLQGSFGELFF TGTGCCAGTAGTATAGACCTACAGGGGTCGTTCGGGGAGCTGTTTTTT
. . TRBJ1-1 TRBV7-9 CASSLEMNTEAFF TGTGCCAGCAGCTTAGAAATGAACACTGAAGCTTTCTTT
. . TRBJ1-1 TRBV9 CATFRGGRLRAFF TGTGCCACCTTTAGGGGGGGAAGGTTAAGGGCTTTCTTT
. . TRBJ1-1 TRBV5-4 CASSLEVGGTEAFF TGTGCCAGCAGCTTGGAGGTCGGAGGAACTGAAGCTTTCTTT
TRBD1 . TRBJ2-3 TRBV19 CASSTRTGDTQYF TGTGCCAGTAGCACGCGGACAGGAGATACGCAGTATTTT
. . TRBJ1-1 TRBV18 CASSPSRAEAFF TGTGCCAGCTCACCAAGTCGGGCTGAAGCTTTCTTT
. . TRBJ1-5 TRBV6-5 CASSSVQDSNQPQHF TGTGCCAGCAGTTCTGTACAGGATAGCAATCAGCCCCAGCATTTT
TRBD1 . TRBJ1-3 TRBV14 CASSPRTGGAGPIYF TGTGCCAGCAGCCCCCGGACAGGGGGCGCGGGACCCATATATTTT
. once TRBJ1-2 TRBV7-2 CASSSQGAGGYTF TGTGCCAGCAGCTCACAGGGAGCAGGCGGCTACACCTTC
. few TRBJ2-1 TRBV19 CASGVSSYNEQFF TGTGCCAGTGGAGTCAGCTCCTACAATGAGCAGTTCTTC
. . TRBJ1-3 TRBV27 CASKGPGNTIYF TGTGCCAGCAAGGGACCCGGAAACACCATATATTTT
TRBD1 . TRBJ1-1 TRBV2 CASTSGQGYTEAFF TGTGCCAGCACGTCGGGACAGGGATACACTGAAGCTTTCTTT
TRBD2 . TRBJ2-1 TRBV7-8 CASSLALAGGPVGNEQFF TGTGCCAGCAGCTTAGCGCTAGCGGGGGGGCCCGTTGGCAATGAGCAGTTCTTC
. . TRBJ1-5 TRBV15 CATSRDLFNQPQHF TGTGCCACCAGCAGAGATCTCTTTAACCAGCCCCAGCATTTT
. . TRBJ1-1 TRBV7-9 CASSLGALMNTEAFF TGTGCCAGCAGTCTAGGGGCTCTCATGAACACTGAAGCTTTCTTT
. . TRBJ1-5 TRBV5-1 CASSLEGQPQHF TGCGCCAGCAGCTTGGAAGGTCAGCCCCAGCATTTT
TRBD1 . TRBJ2-1 TRBV5-4 CASSWPGQGTYNEQFF TGTGCCAGCAGCTGGCCCGGACAGGGGACCTACAATGAGCAGTTCTTC
. . TRBJ2-2 TRBV6-1 CASSEVGRNTGELFF TGTGCCAGCAGTGAAGTCGGAAGAAACACCGGGGAGCTGTTTTTT
. . TRBJ2-7 TRBV30 CAWSLERSYEQYF TGTGCCTGGAGTCTTGAACGCTCCTACGAGCAGTACTTC
. . TRBJ1-1 TRBV28 CASSLWGLAFF TGTGCCAGCAGTTTATGGGGGTTAGCTTTCTTT
TRBD1 . TRBJ2-1 TRBV18 CASSPRQGIGYNEQFF TGTGCCAGCTCACCTCGACAGGGTATTGGGTACAATGAGCAGTTCTTC
. . TRBJ2-7 TRBV7-9 CASTNEYEQYF TGTGCCAGCACCAACGAGTACGAGCAGTACTTC
TRBD2 . TRBJ2-1 TRBV9 CASSVGTSGGDEQFF TGTGCCAGCAGCGTAGGGACTAGCGGGGGAGATGAGCAGTTCTTC
. . TRBJ2-5 TRBV5-4 CASSPDTGRETQYF TGTGCCAGCAGCCCGGATACAGGGCGGGAGACCCAGTACTTC
. . TRBJ1-2 TRBV5-5 CASSLFRKDGYTF TGTGCCAGCAGCTTGTTCAGGAAAGATGGCTACACCTTC
. . TRBJ1-5 TRBV10-3 CATSRDLNQPQHF TGTGCCACCAGCAGGGATTTAAATCAGCCCCAGCATTTT
. . TRBJ2-3 TRBV27 CASSLTRPGPGADTQYF TGTGCCAGCAGTTTGACGCGACCGGGCCCAGGGGCAGATACGCAGTATTTT
TRBD1 . TRBJ1-6 TRBV10-3 CAISDRGQGNNSPLHF TGTGCCATCAGTGACCGGGGACAGGGGAATAATTCACCCCTCCACTTT
. . TRBJ1-6 TRBV30 CAWSVMAGNSPLHF TGTGCCTGGAGTGTAATGGCAGGGAATTCACCCCTCCACTTT
. . TRBJ1-5 TRBV7-8 CASSLLRSNQPQHF TGTGCCAGCAGCTTATTGCGCAGCAATCAGCCCCAGCATTTT
. . TRBJ2-7 TRBV5-5 CASSLNEGSEYEQYF TGTGCCAGCAGCTTGAATGAGGGTAGCGAATACGAGCAGTACTTC
TRBD1 . TRBJ2-7 TRBV6-1 CASSPRQGNYEQYF TGTGCCAGCAGTCCCCGACAGGGGAACTACGAGCAGTACTTC
TRBD1 . TRBJ2-5 TRBV5-5 CASSRQGATETQYF TGTGCCAGCAGCCGACAGGGGGCTACGGAGACCCAGTACTTC
TRBD1 few TRBJ2-1 TRBV14 CASSLIRQGNEQFF TGTGCCAGCAGCCTAATTCGACAGGGGAACGAGCAGTTCTTC